These 27 T cell receptor beta chains came from one sample sequenced in a study of blood T cell repertoires in COVID-19. Only in-frame clones appear in the TCRdb table, and some are missing; sequencing was by immunoSEQ multiplex PCR. The sample includes roughly 130,000 clones, around 80% seen only once; the top ten take approximately 16%. The material sequenced was peripheral blood. The receptors were sampled from a man aged 55 to 70 with active or convalescent COVID-19.

This chain uses TRBV6-5 with TRBJ2-7; 9 bases are shared with TRBD2. The germline gives CDR1 MNHEY, CDR2 SVGAGI. The length of the CDR3 is 15 residues. J gave up 1 base and V 6 bases, and 7 bases lay outside the gene matches. CDR3 sequence: CASRAPGLASYEQYF. The CDR3 DNA follows: TGTGCCAGCAGAGCCCCGGGACTAGCTTCCTACGAGCAGTACTTC.

The V call is TRBV7-2, the J call TRBJ1-1; TRBD1 matches 8 bases. The germline V gene has CDR1 SGHTA and CDR2 FQGNSA. This CDR3 region has 15 residues. Trimming cost V 5 bases and J 2 bases; bases outside gene matches: 7. CDR3 protein: CASSLRTGINTEAFF. The CDR3 bases are TGTGCCAGCAGCCTAAGGACAGGGATTAACACTGAAGCTTTCTTT.

V gene TRBV19 combines with J gene TRBJ2-1; 9 nucleotides match TRBD2. In germline, CDR1 is LNHDA, CDR2 SQIVND (reference sequence). Losses at the gene ends were 3 bases for V and 6 bases for J; bases not matched to a gene: 6. The CDR3 is 15 residues long. CDR3 in amino acids: CASSMFRGRANEQFF. CDR3 DNA: TGTGCCAGTAGTATGTTTCGCGGGAGGGCCAATGAGCAGTTCTTC.

On this clone: The junction departs from germline at one end; a sequencing error may be responsible. DNA for the CDR3: TGTGCCAGCAGCGTAGGGGAATTACCGGGACTCAGGCACTTC. Translated, it gives CASSVGELPGLRHF. The chain links TRBV9 to TRBJ2-4; perhaps TRBD2 as D (6 bases). Germline-derived CDR1 and CDR2 are SGDLS and YYNGEE. This CDR3 has 14 amino acids.

The rearrangement joins TRBV27 to TRBJ1-5; 10 bases match TRBD1. There are 15 residues in the CDR3. Unmatched junction bases numbered 8, after V lost 8 bases and J lost 4 bases. Germline CDR1 MNHEY, CDR2 SMNVEV (reference sequence). CDR3 bases: TGTGCCAGCGGCTCCGGGACAGGGGTAAATCAGCCCCAGCATTTT. As protein: CASGSGTGVNQPQHF.

The J gene is TRBJ2-1, the V gene TRBV7-6; 7 nucleotides align to TRBD2. This CDR3 comprises 13 residues. Germline CDR1 SGHVS, CDR2 FNYEAQ. V shed 1 base, J shed 9 bases, and the junction held 3 bases outside the gene matches. CDR3 sequence (DNA): TGTGCCAGCAGCTTAGGGGCTAGCGGTGAGCAGTTCTTC. Encoded protein: CASSLGASGEQFF.

The chain uses TRBV7-9 and TRBJ2-3, with 8 bases aligning to TRBD1. Germline trimming cut 3 bases from V and 3 bases from J; bases unmatched to any gene: 8. Germline V gene data show CDR1 as SEHNR and CDR2 as FQNEAQ (reference sequence). The CDR3 consists of 16 residues. CDR3 protein: CASSLYGRGQTDTQYF. CDR3 DNA: TGTGCCAGCAGCTTGTACGGCAGGGGGCAGACAGATACGCAGTATTTT.

The chain recombines TRBV24-1 with TRBJ2-1; no clear D gene. The germline V gene encodes CDR1 KGHDR and CDR2 SFDVKD. The CDR3 sequence is 14 residues long. Trimming took 4 bases from V and 0 from J, leaving 6 bases between them. The CDR3 DNA reads TGTGCCACCAGTGAGACTCACTCCTACAATGAGCAGTTCTTC. Amino acids: CATSETHSYNEQFF.

This clone was picked up a small number of times. The chain links TRBV2 to TRBJ1-5; D is possibly TRBD1 (6 bases). V lost 3 bases, J lost 5 bases, and 11 bases lay in between. The germline gives CDR1 SNHLY, CDR2 FYNNEI. This CDR3 contains 14 residues. The CDR3 here is CASSENREYQPQHF. The DNA of the CDR3 is TGTGCCAGCAGTGAGAACAGGGAATATCAGCCCCAGCATTTT. The whole variable domain, remainder taken from reference TRBV2 and TRBJ1-5, is EPEVTQTPSHQVTQMGQEVILRCVPISNHLYFYWYRQILGQKVEFLVSFYNNEISEKSEIFDDQFSVERPDGSNFTLKIRSTKLEDSAMYFCASSENREYQPQHFGDGTRLSIL.

The chain has TRBV27 and TRBJ2-1; TRBD2 is a possible D gene (6 bases). The length of the CDR3 is 13 residues. The germline gives CDR1 MNHEY, CDR2 SMNVEV (reference sequence). The V gene lost 3 bases and the J gene lost 9 bases, with 12 bases spanning the gap. In DNA form, the CDR3 reads TGTGCCAGCAGTTTTTCGGGGGTCGGTGAGCAGTTCTTC. Its protein product is CASSFSGVGEQFF.

The genes are TRBV7-7 and TRBJ2-3; possibly TRBD1 for D (5 bases). The germline gives CDR1 SSHAT, CDR2 FNYEAQ (reference sequence). There are 15 residues in the CDR3. V lost 0 bases and J lost 5, with 12 bases in between. The CDR3 bases are TGTGCCAGCAGCTTAGCGGGGCCGCCCTTAGATACGCAGTATTTT. It yields the protein CASSLAGPPLDTQYF.

The V call is TRBV3-1 (or the pseudogene TRBV3-2), the J call TRBJ2-2; 11 positions agree with TRBD1. The V segment lost 2 bases and the J segment 6 bases; nucleotides outside the gene matches: 5. Germline-derived CDR1 and CDR2 are LGHDT and YNNKEL (reference sequence). CDR3 length: 16 residues. The CDR3 reads CASSQPGQGVAGELFF. For the CDR3, the DNA is TGTGCCAGCAGCCAACCGGGACAGGGGGTCGCCGGGGAGCTGTTTTTT.

This clone appeared a single time. The chain couples TRBV4-1 to TRBJ2-7, with TRBD1 identical over 10 bases. Germline CDR1 and CDR2: MGHRA and YSYEKL. This CDR3 has 16 amino acids. J lost 2 bases, V lost 0 bases, and 4 bases had no gene match. The CDR3, as DNA: TGCGCCAGCAGCCAAGATCCGGGACAGGGGACCTACGAGCAGTACTTC. Its protein is CASSQDPGQGTYEQYF.

This CDR3 reads CASSEGPGSSSYEQYF. DNA of the CDR3: TGTGCCAGCAGTGAAGGACCGGGTTCTAGCTCCTACGAGCAGTACTTC. V is TRBV6-1 and J is TRBJ2-7; D not certain. V was cut by 1 base and J by 0 bases, with 13 bases left in between. The CDR3 is 16 residues long. CDR1 is MNHNS, CDR2 SASEGT, per germline.

DNA for the CDR3: TGTGCCAGTAGCGTGACTAGCGGGAGGAACAATGAGCAGTTCTTC. The encoded protein is CASSVTSGRNNEQFF. The chain uses TRBV19 and TRBJ2-1, with 13 bases that match TRBD2. Germline V gene sequence: CDR1 LNHDA, CDR2 SQIVND (reference sequence). The CDR3 has 15 amino acids. Trimming at V came to 6 bases and at J to 5 bases, leaving 4 bases not matched to a gene.

V usage is TRBV5-1 and J usage is TRBJ2-7; D might be TRBD1 (5 bases). CDR1 is SGHRS, CDR2 YFSETQ, per germline. This CDR3 has 14 amino acids. The V end was cut by 4 bases, the J end by 5 bases, with 16 bases between. CDR3 coding DNA: TGCGCCAGCAGCAGTGACAGTCTTAACGACGAGCAGTACTTC. Protein sequence: CASSSDSLNDEQYF.

The chain combines TRBV28 with TRBJ2-1; possibly TRBD1 for D (6 bases). Trimming stripped 3 bases from V and 4 bases from J, with 13 bases between. Germline V gene sequence: CDR1 MDHEN, CDR2 SYDVKM. CDR3 size: 15 residues. The CDR3 spells CASSFMSGAYNEQFF. CDR3 DNA sequence: TGTGCCAGCAGTTTCATGTCAGGGGCGTACAATGAGCAGTTCTTC.

This sequence joins TRBV27 and TRBJ2-1; the D is unclear. V lost 8 bases, J lost 3 bases, and 11 bases lay in between. The length of the CDR3 is 13 residues. In germline, CDR1 is MNHEY, CDR2 SMNVEV (reference sequence). CDR3 sequence (DNA): TGTGCCAGCCGTGAGGCTCGCTACAATGAGCAGTTCTTC. Translating it yields CASREARYNEQFF.

V gene TRBV10-2 combines with J gene TRBJ1-6, with 11 bases identical to TRBD1. Germline CDR1 reads WSHSY; CDR2 reads SAAADI. V was pared by 8 bases and J by 7 bases, with 7 bases of the junction left unmatched. This CDR3 spans 15 amino acids. The CDR3 loop is CASWGGQGGNSPLHF. The DNA for the CDR3 is TGCGCCAGCTGGGGGGGACAGGGGGGGAATTCACCCCTCCACTTT.

This clone is a singleton in its sample. This chain connects TRBV5-1 to TRBJ2-3, with a possible D match to TRBD2 (5 bases). CDR1 is SGHRS, CDR2 YFSETQ, per germline. This CDR3 is 15 amino acids long. V was shortened by 3 bases and J by 4 bases, with 15 bases between the two germline ends. The chain's CDR3 is CASSSSPAGPDTQYF. In DNA form, the CDR3 reads TGCGCCAGCAGCTCTAGTCCGGCGGGTCCAGATACGCAGTATTTT.

The V and J genes are TRBV10-3 and TRBJ2-1; 8 bases match TRBD1. From germline, CDR1 is ENHRY and CDR2 SYGVKD. The CDR3 covers 13 residues. Trimming took 4 bases from V and 7 from J; bases not matched to a gene: 3. This chain's CDR3 is CAISVRDRNEQFF. The DNA of the CDR3 is TGTGCCATCAGTGTCCGGGACAGGAATGAGCAGTTCTTC.

The table lists this clone with a few counts. The V and J genes are TRBV29-1 and TRBJ1-2; perhaps TRBD1 as D (6 bases). From germline, CDR1 is SQVTM and CDR2 ANQGSEA. The CDR3 contains 13 residues. The germline V and J ends were trimmed by 6 bases and 7 bases, with 18 bases remaining between them. The CDR3 region has the DNA TGCAGCGTGCGGACAGAACGCGGACGTGGCTACACCTTC. It translates to CSVRTERGRGYTF.

The chain joins TRBV7-2 to TRBJ2-3; 9 bases are shared with TRBD2. J gave up 4 bases and V 2 bases, and 7 bases lay outside the gene matches. Per germline, CDR1 SGHTA and CDR2 FQGNSA. The CDR3 extends over 16 amino acids. The CDR3 protein is CASSLSAGGIADTQYF. The CDR3 DNA reads TGTGCCAGCAGCTTATCAGCGGGAGGAATCGCAGATACGCAGTATTTT.

The chain has TRBV7-2 and TRBJ2-7; D possibly corresponds to TRBD1 (6 bases). The germline gives CDR1 SGHTA, CDR2 FQGNSA. V dropped 5 bases and J dropped 5 bases, with 10 bases sitting between them. The CDR3 has 12 amino acids. The CDR3 nucleotides read TGTGCCAGCAGCCCTACAGGGAACGAGCAGTACTTC. Its protein product is CASSPTGNEQYF.

The chain has TRBV7-9 and TRBJ2-7; 7 nucleotides line up with TRBD1. The junction had 7 bases not matched to a gene; V was cut back by 5 bases and J by 0 bases. The CDR3 runs to 15 residues. CDR1 and CDR2 (germline): SEHNR, FQNEAQ (reference sequence). CDR3 residues: CASSGRTGDSYEQYF. The CDR3 DNA reads as TGTGCCAGCAGCGGACGGACAGGAGACTCCTACGAGCAGTACTTC.

This clone was counted only a few times. The chain joins TRBV27 to TRBJ2-7; 8 bases align to TRBD1. Trimming removed 5 bases from V and 1 base from J; junction bases left unmatched: 7. Germline loops: CDR1 MNHEY, CDR2 SMNVEV (reference sequence). The CDR3 has 15 residues. The CDR3: CASSITGGSSYEQYF. The CDR3 DNA sequence: TGTGCCAGCAGTATTACAGGGGGTAGTTCCTACGAGCAGTACTTC.

This chain joins TRBV2 and TRBJ2-7; D might be TRBD1 (5 bases). The ends were cut back, 6 bases at V and 1 base at J, with 13 bases in the middle. The CDR3 contains 14 residues. Per germline, CDR1 SNHLY and CDR2 FYNNEI. Here the CDR3 reads CASSLTVSSYEQYF. In nucleotides, the CDR3 is TGTGCCAGCAGCCTGACAGTTTCGTCCTACGAGCAGTACTTC.